A single sample gave rise to the 24 T cell receptor beta chains below, sequenced in a study of early T cells in non-severe SARS-CoV-2 infection. TCRdb ran MiXCR on the 5' RACE reads and lists one entry per CDR3 protein. The sample yields roughly 66,000 distinct CDR3 sequences, less than 9.5% seen once. Sequencing input: whole blood. The source is an adult who was a healthcare worker with PCR-confirmed SARS-CoV-2 infection or an uninfected control (not recorded which).

This clonotype was counted a few times. CDR3 sequence: CSVEGQSTDTQYF. The CDR3 DNA reads as TGCAGCGTTGAAGGACAAAGCACAGATACGCAGTATTTT. The chain uses TRBV29-1 and TRBJ2-3; D unclear. In germline, CDR1 is SQVTM, CDR2 ANQGSEA. This CDR3 comprises 13 residues. V lost 1 base and J 0 bases, leaving 5 bases between the germline ends.

This clonotype was detected a few times. The chain is built from TRBV5-1 and TRBJ2-5; the D is unclear. V dropped 0 bases and J dropped 5 bases, with 2 bases sitting between them. Per the germline V gene, CDR1 is SGHRS and CDR2 is YFSETQ. The CDR3 totals 11 residues. The CDR3: CASSLDETQYF. In nucleotides, the CDR3 is TGCGCCAGCAGCTTGGATGAGACCCAGTACTTC.

This chain links TRBV4-2 with TRBJ2-2; 8 bases are a match to TRBD1. Germline values: CDR1 LGHNA, CDR2 YNFKEQ. This CDR3 region has 13 residues. The V segment lost 4 bases and the J segment 5 bases; nucleotides outside the gene matches: 0. CDR3 residues: CASSRQGTGELFF. CDR3 sequence (DNA): TGTGCCAGCAGCCGACAGGGGACCGGGGAGCTGTTTTTT.

This clonotype has at least ten counts. The V gene is TRBV29-1, the J gene TRBJ2-5, with a possible D match to TRBD2 (6 bases). Trimming cost V 7 bases and J 5 bases, with 11 bases left between them. The CDR3 runs to 11 residues. Germline V gene lookup returns CDR1 SQVTM and CDR2 ANQGSEA. Written as DNA, the CDR3 is TGCAGCGCCCAGCTAGCGGAGACCCAGTACTTC. It specifies CSAQLAETQYF.

The chain carries TRBV18 and TRBJ2-1; 7 nucleotides align to TRBD2. V lost 6 bases and J lost 7; bases outside the gene matches: 6. The CDR3 sequence is 13 residues long. Germline-derived CDR1 and CDR2 are KGHSH and LQKENI. CDR3 protein: CASSGEGRNEQFF. Written as DNA, the CDR3 is TGTGCCAGCTCCGGGGAGGGCCGGAATGAGCAGTTCTTC.

The J gene is TRBJ1-5, the V gene TRBV6-5, with D possibly being TRBD1 (6 bases). The CDR3 consists of 15 residues. Germline assignment: CDR1 MNHEY and CDR2 SVGAGI. V lost 6 bases, J lost 2 bases, and 14 bases lay in between. For the CDR3, the DNA is TGTGCCAGCAGGACTAGTTCAGGGGGCAATCAGCCCCAGCATTTT. Its protein product is CASRTSSGGNQPQHF.

V gene TRBV5-8 combines with J gene TRBJ2-5, with TRBD1 identical over 9 bases. The junction had 4 bases not matched to a gene; V was cut back by 4 bases and J by 3 bases. Germline V gene lookup returns CDR1 SGHTS and CDR2 YDEGEE. This CDR3 contains 14 residues. CDR3 sequence: CASSPGTGKETQYF. Written as DNA, the CDR3 is TGTGCCAGCAGCCCCGGGACAGGGAAAGAGACCCAGTACTTC.

This clonotype has ten or more counts. The genes are TRBV15 and TRBJ2-1, with 12 bases that match TRBD2. Germline V lookup: CDR1 LNHNV, CDR2 YYDKDF (reference sequence). V lost 5 bases, J lost 4 bases, and 6 bases stayed unmatched. This CDR3 spans 16 amino acids. The DNA of the CDR3 is TGTGCCACCAGCCTACGACTAGCGGGAGCTTACAATGAGCAGTTCTTC. This encodes CATSLRLAGAYNEQFF.

The V gene is TRBV30, the J gene TRBJ1-4; perhaps TRBD1 as D (5 bases). CDR1 GTSNPN and CDR2 SVGIG come from the germline V gene (reference sequence). The CDR3 consists of 14 residues. V was shortened by 2 bases and J by 6 bases, with 13 bases between the two germline ends. CDR3 nucleotides: TGTGCCTGGAGTATCGGGACTGGTGATGAAAAACTGTTTTTT. Protein: CAWSIGTGDEKLFF. The whole variable domain, filled in from reference TRBV30 and TRBJ1-4, reads SQTIHQWPATLVQPVGSPLSLECTVEGTSNPNLYWYRQAAGRGLQLLFYSVGIGQISSEVPQNLSASRPQDRQFILSSKKLLLSDSGFYLCAWSIGTGDEKLFFGSGTQLSVL.

This clonotype was observed at least ten times. The CDR3 spells CASSLASGAGIHEQYF. CDR3 in DNA: TGTGCCAGCAGCTTAGCTTCAGGTGCGGGGATCCACGAGCAGTACTTC. The V call is TRBV7-2, the J call TRBJ2-7; perhaps TRBD2 as D (6 bases). Trimming pared 0 bases from V and 5 bases from J, leaving 17 bases between. Germline V gives CDR1 SGHTA, CDR2 FQGNSA. This CDR3 is built from 16 residues. Combining the CDR3 with reference TRBV7-2 and TRBJ2-7 gives the whole variable domain GAGVSQSPSNKVTEKGKDVELRCDPISGHTALYWYRQSLGQGLEFLIYFQGNSAPDKSGLPSDRFSAERTGGSVSTLTIQRTQQEDSAVYLCASSLASGAGIHEQYFGPGTRLTVT.

The chain joins TRBV6-5 to TRBJ2-1, with D perhaps matching TRBD2 (5 bases). CDR3 length: 13 amino acids. The germline V gene encodes CDR1 MNHEY and CDR2 SVGAGI. V was cut by 8 bases and J by 3 bases, with 11 bases left in between. The CDR3 loop reads CASLDGIYNEQFF. In DNA form, the CDR3 reads TGTGCCAGCCTCGACGGGATCTACAATGAGCAGTTCTTC.

The chain combines TRBV28 with TRBJ2-7; 7 bases map to TRBD1. The CDR3 runs 17 residues. Trimming cost V 6 bases and J 0 bases; bases outside gene matches: 14. From germline, CDR1 is MDHEN and CDR2 SYDVKM. CDR3 sequence (DNA): TGTGCCAGCAGCTTTTTCGCCACAGGGGAAAGCTCCTACGAGCAGTACTTC. This codes for CASSFFATGESSYEQYF.

The chain employs TRBV28 and TRBJ1-2, with a tentative D call TRBD1 (5 bases). V was shortened by 7 bases and J by 3 bases, with 15 bases between the two germline ends. Germline CDR1 and CDR2: MDHEN and SYDVKM. The CDR3 totals 14 residues. The CDR3 DNA sequence: TGTGCCAGCACCCAAAGCGGGGCGTACTATGGCTACACCTTC. Translated, it gives CASTQSGAYYGYTF.

The chain is built from TRBV20-1 and TRBJ2-7; 10 bases map to TRBD1. Germline CDR1 DFQATT, CDR2 SNEGSKA (reference sequence). V gave up 5 bases and J gave up 5 bases; unmatched junction bases: 6. This CDR3 has 13 residues. The CDR3 sequence: CSASGTGVHEQYF. The CDR3 coding sequence is TGCAGTGCTTCCGGGACAGGGGTCCACGAGCAGTACTTC.

The chain carries TRBV3-1 and TRBJ2-5; 7 bases map to TRBD1. The V segment lost 5 bases and the J segment 1 base; nucleotides outside the gene matches: 7. Germline values: CDR1 LGHDT, CDR2 YNNKEL (reference sequence). The CDR3 sequence is 15 residues long. The CDR3 DNA sequence: TGTGCCAGCAGCATCTCAGGGGGTACCCAAGAGACCCAGTACTTC. Its translation: CASSISGGTQETQYF.

V usage is TRBV28 and J usage is TRBJ2-5; D tentatively reads TRBD1 or TRBD2 (5 bases each). The V end lost 5 bases, the J end lost 1 base, and 17 bases lay between the germline ends. The germline V gene has CDR1 MDHEN and CDR2 SYDVKM. The CDR3 sequence is 16 residues long. The CDR3 protein is CASSPVGEGGQETQYF. The CDR3 nucleotides are TGTGCCAGCAGTCCAGTGGGGGAAGGAGGCCAAGAGACCCAGTACTTC.

This clonotype appeared many times. The chain recombines TRBV10-3 with TRBJ1-1; no reliable D call. Germline V lookup: CDR1 ENHRY, CDR2 SYGVKD. CDR3 length: 15 amino acids. Between the trimmed V and J ends, which lost 0 bases and 3 bases, there was a span of 11 bases. The CDR3 spells CAISESISGDTEAFF. The CDR3 bases are TGTGCCATCAGTGAGTCGATTTCAGGAGACACTGAAGCTTTCTTT.

This clonotype has a handful of counts. The chain carries TRBV12-3 or TRBV12-4 and TRBJ2-5; TRBD2 agrees at 7 bases. V was pared by 4 bases and J by 3 bases, with 2 bases of the junction left unmatched. The CDR3 covers 13 residues. The CDR3 bases are TGTGCCAGCAGTTATCTAGCGGAAGAGACCCAGTACTTC. Its translation: CASSYLAEETQYF.

The DNA of the CDR3 is TGTGCCAGCAGCTTTGGACCACCCCGCTCCTACGAGCAGTACTTC. Translating it yields CASSFGPPRSYEQYF. V usage is TRBV12-3 or TRBV12-4 and J usage is TRBJ2-7; no reliable D call. CDR3 length: 15 residues. V was cut by 6 bases and J by 0 bases, with 15 bases left in between.

CDR3 sequence (DNA): TGTGCCAGCAGCTTAACCCAGGGGTCCTACAATGAGCAGTTCTTC. Translating gives CASSLTQGSYNEQFF. This chain joins TRBV7-6 and TRBJ2-1; possibly TRBD1 for D (6 bases). Germline V gene sequence: CDR1 SGHVS, CDR2 FNYEAQ. CDR3 length: 15 amino acids. The V end was cut by 2 bases, the J end by 1 base, with 9 bases between.

This clonotype showed up just a few times. V gene TRBV20-1 combines with J gene TRBJ1-2; TRBD1 aligns across 7 bases. The germline CDR1 and CDR2 sequences are DFQATT and SNEGSKA (reference sequence). V dropped 1 base and J dropped 8; count of bases not matched to a gene: 10. The CDR3 is made up of 14 amino acids. CDR3 DNA sequence: TGCAGTGCTAGAGTTCCAGACAGGGTCAGCGGCTACACCTTC. This translates into CSARVPDRVSGYTF.

The chain is built from TRBV20-1 and TRBJ2-7; D uncertain. With 2 bases removed from V and 5 bases from J, the gap between germline ends came to 13 bases. The CDR3 spans 13 residues. Germline V gene sequence: CDR1 DFQATT, CDR2 SNEGSKA (reference sequence). In DNA form, the CDR3 reads TGCAGTGCTAGAAGGTCGGGTGGAAACGAGCAGTACTTC. Protein sequence: CSARRSGGNEQYF.

The gene calls are TRBV7-3 and TRBJ2-7; D gene unclear. Germline lookup yields CDR1 SGHTA and CDR2 FQGTGA. The ends were cut back, 4 bases at V and 6 bases at J, with 13 bases in the middle. The CDR3 is 13 residues long. In nucleotides, the CDR3 is TGTGCCAGCAGCTCCGTTAAAGAGAGCGAGCAGTACTTC. This gives the protein CASSSVKESEQYF. Full variable domain (missing parts from reference TRBV7-3 and TRBJ2-7): GAGVSQTPSNKVTEKGKYVELRCDPISGHTALYWYRQSLGQGPEFLIYFQGTGAADDSGLPNDRFFAVRPEGSVSTLKIQRTERGDSAVYLCASSSVKESEQYFGPGTRLTVT.

There are many counts of this clonotype. V is TRBV10-2 and J is TRBJ2-7; D not resolved. CDR1 and CDR2 from the germline V gene are WSHSY and SAAADI. V lost 7 bases to trimming and J lost 2 bases, with 12 bases between them. This CDR3 has 13 amino acids. CDR3 bases: TGCGCCAGCACGATGACGGCCACCTACGAGCAGTACTTC. Its protein product is CASTMTATYEQYF.